The 8 T cell receptor beta chains presented below share a single source sample, sequenced in a study of cytomegalovirus exposure and HLA in healthy donors. The primer mix had 60 Vbeta and 13 Jbeta primers. Assay used: immunoSEQ multiplex PCR; TCRdb lists only in-frame clones, some missing. The sample comprises 130,000 to 150,000 clones, 73% of which are singletons, and over 1% rests with the top ten. Sample: PBMCs. These receptors were obtained from a woman aged 40 to 50 in good health and CMV-seronegative.

The V gene is TRBV28, the J gene TRBJ1-2; 10 bases agree with TRBD1. Trimming cost V 2 bases and J 4 bases; bases outside gene matches: 4. Germline V lookup: CDR1 MDHEN, CDR2 SYDVKM. The CDR3 is 15 amino acids. In DNA form, the CDR3 reads TGTGCCAGCAGTTTACGGGACAGGGGATTCTATGGCTACACCTTC. This gives the protein CASSLRDRGFYGYTF.

The chain has TRBV7-9 and TRBJ2-1, with D possibly matching TRBD2 (6 bases). The germline CDR1 and CDR2 sequences are SEHNR and FQNEAQ (reference sequence). V dropped 5 bases and J dropped 5 bases, with 22 bases sitting between them. This CDR3 region has 17 residues. In DNA form, the CDR3 reads TGTGCCAGCAGCCCCCGAGGAGGAGGGAGCGTGAACAATGAGCAGTTCTTC. It yields the protein CASSPRGGGSVNNEQFF.

V is TRBV4-3 and J is TRBJ1-1; TRBD1 matches at 7 bases. There are 18 residues in the CDR3. V was pared by 2 bases and J by 1 base, with 13 bases of the junction left unmatched. Germline loops: CDR1 LGHNA, CDR2 YSLEER. In DNA, the CDR3 is TGCGCCAGCAGCCAACAATACGGGCCAGGGGGTGGGAACACTGAAGCTTTCTTT. It yields the protein CASSQQYGPGGGNTEAFF.

The CDR3 protein is CASSYTRAGSNEKLFF. CDR3 DNA: TGTGCCAGCAGCTATACCCGCGCGGGGTCTAATGAAAAACTGTTTTTT. This chain links TRBV7-2 with TRBJ1-4, with unresolved D. Germline V CDR1 and CDR2: SGHTA, FQGNSA. The V and J ends lost 4 bases and 3 bases respectively, with 15 bases between them. This CDR3 comprises 16 residues. Drawing the rest from reference TRBV7-2 and TRBJ1-4, the complete variable domain is GAGVSQSPSNKVTEKGKDVELRCDPISGHTALYWYRQSLGQGLEFLIYFQGNSAPDKSGLPSDRFSAERTGGSVSTLTIQRTQQEDSAVYLCASSYTRAGSNEKLFFGSGTQLSVL.

To note about this clone: One junction end disagrees with the germline gene, perhaps due to a read error. The CDR3 bases are TGTGCCAGCACTGAATATTGGCCCAGACAGAATGAAAAACTGTTTTTT. Encoded protein: CASTEYWPRQNEKLFF. The rearrangement uses TRBV6-1 and TRBJ1-4; D may be TRBD1 (5 bases). Germline V gives CDR1 MNHNS, CDR2 SASEGT. The CDR3 length is 16 residues.

This clone occurred a few times. The chain links TRBV4-2 to TRBJ1-2, with TRBD1 matching 9 bases. Germline V gene data show CDR1 as LGHNA and CDR2 as YNFKEQ. The CDR3 is made up of 14 amino acids. V shed 10 bases and J 4 bases; nucleotides not matched to a gene: 10. The CDR3 DNA reads TGTGCCACATTTGGGGGACAGGGAATCTATGGCTACACCTTC. This sequence encodes CATFGGQGIYGYTF.

This clone was seen once. The V call is TRBV28, the J call TRBJ1-4, with 8 bases identical to TRBD1. The CDR3 has 14 residues. Losses at the gene ends were 7 bases for V and 7 bases for J; bases not matched to a gene: 8. In germline, CDR1 is MDHEN, CDR2 SYDVKM. The CDR3 DNA follows: TGTGCCAGCATCCAGCAGGGGGCCTTTGAAAAACTGTTTTTT. This gives the protein CASIQQGAFEKLFF.

The chain employs TRBV29-1 and TRBJ2-5; 9 bases are a match to TRBD1. The germline V gene encodes CDR1 SQVTM and CDR2 ANQGSEA. The CDR3 runs to 14 residues. With 4 bases clipped from V and 5 bases from J, the junction kept 8 bases outside the gene matches. The CDR3 DNA sequence: TGCAGCGTTGGGGCGGGACAGGGAGGCGAGACCCAGTACTTC. Its translation: CSVGAGQGGETQYF.